This T cell receptor beta chain was sequenced in a study of cytotoxic CD8 clonotypes in ibrutinib-treated CLL. Study-wide results and limits: Investigators sampled sustained-remission and progressing patients at differing times. Baseline-level clonality went beyond age-matched healthy donors and moved in step with circulating CD8+ T-cell counts.

A note on this clone: Its target is unknown.

Genomic DNA for TCR beta libraries, about 1.8 micrograms, came from cryopreserved PBMCs. Profiled with immunoSEQ multiplex PCR; TCRdb holds only in-frame clones, not every one. The sample records fewer than 10,000 clones, 70% to 75% being singletons. The germline gives CDR1 SGHRS, CDR2 YFSETQ. Trimming removed 3 bases at V and 2 bases at J, with 12 bases between. This CDR3 is built from 15 residues. The chain carries TRBV5-1 and TRBJ2-1; D may match TRBD1 or TRBD2 (5 bases each). The source was PBMCs, collected before ibrutinib treatment. The receptor comes from a human donor with chronic lymphocytic leukemia. The CDR3, as DNA: TGCGCCAGCAGCTCCGCCGGGACCACCTACAATGAGCAGTTCTTC. Encoded protein: CASSSAGTTYNEQFF.